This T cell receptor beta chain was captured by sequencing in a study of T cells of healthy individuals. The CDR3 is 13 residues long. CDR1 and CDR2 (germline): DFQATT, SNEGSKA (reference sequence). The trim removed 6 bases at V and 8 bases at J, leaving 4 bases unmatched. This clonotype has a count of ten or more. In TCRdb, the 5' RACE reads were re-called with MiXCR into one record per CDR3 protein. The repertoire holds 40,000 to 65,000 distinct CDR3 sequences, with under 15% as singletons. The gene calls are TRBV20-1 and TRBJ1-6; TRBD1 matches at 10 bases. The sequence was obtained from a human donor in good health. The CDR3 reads CSATGQGDSPLHF. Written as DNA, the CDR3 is TGCAGTGCCACAGGACAGGGGGATTCACCCCTCCACTTT.